This record covers a single TCR beta chain. This sample is part of a study of blood T cell repertoires in COVID-19. Study-wide background: The origin of the acute and convalescent COVID-19 samples was the United States, Italy and Spain. In each case, the material was cDNA or gDNA derived from T cells, B-cell-depleted T cells, or PBMCs.

Per the study methods: Amplifying reference gene primers gave estimates of nucleated cell counts. Clones were sequenced by immunoSEQ multiplex PCR, and TCRdb holds only the in-frame ones, with some missing. V and J calls plus clone size are reproduced from that table; the DNA served to infer D and trimming. This table has 200,000 to 300,000 clones, around four fifths appearing once. This CDR3 is 14 amino acids long. With V trimmed by 0 bases and J by 6 bases, 5 bases remained unmatched. This clonotype was sampled from a woman in her sixties with active or convalescent COVID-19. The sample consisted of peripheral blood. The V gene is TRBV23-1, the J gene TRBJ2-7; 7 bases align to TRBD1. TRBV23-1 counts as an open reading frame of uncertain function. CDR3 amino acids: CASSQSKGAGEQYV. In DNA form, the CDR3 reads TGCGCCAGCAGTCAATCGAAGGGGGCAGGCGAGCAGTACGTC.